This record concerns one T cell receptor beta chain sequence. This sample stems from a study of T cell responses to AZD1222 COVID-19 vaccine. The method was immunoSEQ multiplex PCR; TCRdb's version includes in-frame clones alone and lacks a portion of them. The table lists about 150,000 clones, about 85% of them singletons. The ends lost 7 bases at V and 2 bases at J; junction bases unmatched: 5. The CDR3 is made up of 15 amino acids. From germline, CDR1 is SGHRS and CDR2 YFSETQ. The chain couples TRBV5-1 to TRBJ2-3; 12 nucleotides align to TRBD2. This receptor was obtained from an adult who had recovered from COVID-19. Sample: peripheral blood, taken after recovery from COVID-19. Written as DNA, the CDR3 is TGCGCCAGCTACCTAGCGGGGGGGCTCACAGATACGCAGTATTTT. It yields the protein CASYLAGGLTDTQYF.